The 16 T cell receptor beta chains below all came from one sample that was sequenced in a study of cytomegalovirus exposure and HLA in healthy donors. TCRdb keeps only in-frame clones here, not all; method: immunoSEQ multiplex PCR. This table has around 91,000 clones, about 93% appearing once. Material: PBMCs. Source of these receptors: a woman in her twenties or thirties in good health and CMV-seropositive.

V usage is TRBV10-3 and J usage is TRBJ2-4; 9 bases are a match to TRBD2. This CDR3 region has 17 residues. The germline V gene encodes CDR1 ENHRY and CDR2 SYGVKD. The J segment lost 7 bases and the V segment lost 2 bases, leaving 12 bases of the junction unmatched. The DNA for the CDR3 is TGTGCCATCAGTGAGAAGGTCTGGCGGGAGGGCCCTAACATTCAGTACTTC. This encodes CAISEKVWREGPNIQYF.

On this clone: It is likely a read error, because the conserved phenylalanine at the end of the CDR3 is missing. This chain connects TRBV4-1 to TRBJ1-2, with D unresolved. This CDR3 region has 16 residues. CDR1 is MGHRA, CDR2 YSYEKL, per germline. Trimming removed 3 bases at V and 8 bases at J, with 22 bases between. The CDR3 region is CASSQADDWGGDGYTL. The CDR3 nucleotides read TGCGCCAGCAGCCAGGCCGATGATTGGGGAGGCGACGGCTACACCCTC.

The rearrangement joins TRBV6-1 to TRBJ2-7; D is undetermined. Per germline, CDR1 MNHNS and CDR2 SASEGT. Trimming removed 3 bases from V and 2 bases from J, with 11 bases in between. The CDR3 is 14 residues long. The CDR3 bases are TGTGCCAGCAGTGACGCGGCGGCAACCTACGAGCAGTACTTC. Protein: CASSDAAATYEQYF.

The chain combines TRBV7-6 with TRBJ2-5, with TRBD2 matching over 13 bases. There are 17 residues in the CDR3. Germline V gives CDR1 SGHVS, CDR2 FNYEAQ. The trim removed 1 base at V and 4 bases at J, leaving 6 bases unmatched. The CDR3 loop reads CASSLGGLAGVGETQYF. Here the CDR3 DNA reads TGTGCCAGCAGCTTAGGAGGACTAGCGGGAGTAGGAGAGACCCAGTACTTC.

This clone occurred once. The chain carries TRBV28 and TRBJ2-7; D uncertain. V dropped 1 base and J dropped 1 base, with 14 bases sitting between them. The CDR3 extends over 16 amino acids. Germline V lookup: CDR1 MDHEN, CDR2 SYDVKM. The CDR3 region is CASSLSALLRSYEQYF. DNA for the CDR3: TGTGCCAGCAGTTTATCGGCCCTACTAAGGTCCTACGAGCAGTACTTC.

CDR3 DNA: TGTGCCAGCAGCGTTGGGGACAGCCCCTATGGCTACACCTTC. This codes for CASSVGDSPYGYTF. The chain carries TRBV9 and TRBJ1-2; 7 bases are shared with TRBD1. After removal of 2 bases from V and 4 bases from J, the junction contained 5 bases not matched to a gene. In germline, CDR1 is SGDLS, CDR2 YYNGEE. The CDR3 loop spans 14 amino acids.

The chain combines TRBV27 with TRBJ2-7; D possibly corresponds to TRBD1 (6 bases). This CDR3 spans 15 amino acids. The germline gives CDR1 MNHEY, CDR2 SMNVEV (reference sequence). Deletions cut 5 bases from V and 3 bases from J, with 17 bases between. DNA of the CDR3: TGTGCCAGCAGTCCGAGACAGGACCTAAACTACGAGCAGTACTTC. Translation gives CASSPRQDLNYEQYF.

In the case of this clone: The junction departs from germline at one end; a sequencing error may be responsible. The chain joins TRBV5-6 to TRBJ1-1; D is perhaps TRBD1 (6 bases). This CDR3 is built from 14 residues. The V gene's germline CDR1 is SGHDT and CDR2 YYEEEE. As DNA, the CDR3 is TGTGCCAGCAGCTTGGGGGGGCTGAAGACTGAAGCTTTCTTT. It is translated as CASSLGGLKTEAFF.

The V call is TRBV6-5, the J call TRBJ2-2; no definite D call. The CDR3 length is 14 residues. Looked up from germline, CDR1 is MNHEY and CDR2 is SVGAGI. With 8 bases removed from V and 6 bases from J, the gap between germline ends came to 16 bases. The CDR3 is CASQSGFGPGELFF. CDR3 coding DNA: TGTGCCAGCCAAAGTGGTTTTGGGCCCGGGGAGCTGTTTTTT.

DNA of the CDR3: TGTGCCAGCAGGAGCCTAGCCACGCGAGATACGCAGTATTTT. Translated: CASRSLATRDTQYF. This sequence joins TRBV7-2 and TRBJ2-3; tentatively, D is TRBD2 (5 bases). The CDR3 is made up of 14 amino acids. V was clipped by 6 bases and J by 5 bases, with 15 bases between them. Germline V CDR1 and CDR2: SGHTA, FQGNSA.

This clone appeared a single time. The chain carries TRBV13 and TRBJ1-1; D remains ambiguous. The CDR3 covers 17 residues. Germline-derived CDR1 and CDR2 are PRHDT and FYEKMQ (reference sequence). Trimming shortened V by 2 bases and J by 5 bases, and 21 bases separated the two germline ends. DNA for the CDR3: TGTGCCAGCAGCTTAAGAACGGTTTGGGCCCGCGGGACTGAAGCTTTCTTT. It is translated as CASSLRTVWARGTEAFF. Full variable domain (rest looked up from reference TRBV13 and TRBJ1-1): AAGVIQSPRHLIKEKRETATLKCYPIPRHDTVYWYQQGPGQDPQFLISFYEKMQSDKGSIPDRFSAQQFSDYHSELNMSSLELGDSALYFCASSLRTVWARGTEAFFGQGTRLTVV.

V usage is TRBV29-1 and J usage is TRBJ1-4; 9 bases line up with TRBD1. The CDR3 runs to 16 residues. The junction had 16 bases not matched to a gene; V was cut back by 7 bases and J by 7 bases. Germline CDR1 and CDR2: SQVTM and ANQGSEA. CDR3 bases: TGCAGCGCGGGGAAACAGGGGGCGAGGGATGTTGAAAAACTGTTTTTT. Its protein product is CSAGKQGARDVEKLFF.

The CDR3 spells CASSYVLAGEQFF. Written as DNA, the CDR3 is TGTGCCAGCAGTTACGTCCTAGCGGGAGAGCAGTTCTTC. The V gene is TRBV6-6, the J gene TRBJ2-1; TRBD2 matches 9 bases. There are 13 residues in the CDR3. Losses at the gene ends were 2 bases for V and 10 bases for J; bases not matched to a gene: 3. Germline V gene sequence: CDR1 MNHNY, CDR2 SVGAGI (reference sequence).

The chain has TRBV2 and TRBJ2-5, with D possibly being TRBD2 (6 bases). Per the germline V gene, CDR1 is SNHLY and CDR2 is FYNNEI. The CDR3 is made up of 13 amino acids. The V and J ends lost 6 bases and 2 bases respectively, with 10 bases between them. CDR3 coding DNA: TGTGCCAGCAGAAGGGACTGGCAAGAGACCCAGTACTTC. This gives the protein CASRRDWQETQYF.

This clone appeared once. V and J are TRBV9 and TRBJ2-2; a weak D match, TRBD1 (5 bases). In germline, CDR1 is SGDLS, CDR2 YYNGEE. The CDR3 runs to 14 residues. Trimming removed 6 bases from V and 4 bases from J, with 13 bases in between. CDR3 amino acids: CASTDQGATGELFF. The CDR3 bases are TGTGCCAGCACCGATCAGGGTGCCACCGGGGAGCTGTTTTTT.

V is TRBV19 and J is TRBJ2-3, with 9 positions matching TRBD2. Germline V gene sequence: CDR1 LNHDA, CDR2 SQIVND (reference sequence). V lost 7 bases to trimming and J lost 3 bases; unmatched junction nucleotides: 11. This CDR3 spans 16 amino acids. In nucleotides, the CDR3 is TGTGCCAGTACCTCCGATAGCGGGAGCAGAACAGATACGCAGTATTTT. Its translation: CASTSDSGSRTDTQYF.